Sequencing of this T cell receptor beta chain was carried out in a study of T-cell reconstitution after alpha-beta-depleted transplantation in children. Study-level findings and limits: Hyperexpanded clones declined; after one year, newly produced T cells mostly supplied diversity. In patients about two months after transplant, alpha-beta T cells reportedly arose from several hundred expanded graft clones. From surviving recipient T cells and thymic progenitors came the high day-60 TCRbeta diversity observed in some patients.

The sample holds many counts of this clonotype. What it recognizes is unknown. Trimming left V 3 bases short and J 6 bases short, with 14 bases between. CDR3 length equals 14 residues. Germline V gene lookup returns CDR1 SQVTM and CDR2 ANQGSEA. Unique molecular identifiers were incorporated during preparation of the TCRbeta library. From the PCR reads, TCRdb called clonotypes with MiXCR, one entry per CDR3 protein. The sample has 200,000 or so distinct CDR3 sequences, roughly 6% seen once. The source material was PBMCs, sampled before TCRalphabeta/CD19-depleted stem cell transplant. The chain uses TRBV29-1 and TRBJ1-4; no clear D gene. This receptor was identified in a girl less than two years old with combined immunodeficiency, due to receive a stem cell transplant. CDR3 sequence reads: CSVDAGIRDEKLFF. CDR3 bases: TGCAGCGTTGATGCCGGGATACGGGATGAAAAACTGTTTTTT.